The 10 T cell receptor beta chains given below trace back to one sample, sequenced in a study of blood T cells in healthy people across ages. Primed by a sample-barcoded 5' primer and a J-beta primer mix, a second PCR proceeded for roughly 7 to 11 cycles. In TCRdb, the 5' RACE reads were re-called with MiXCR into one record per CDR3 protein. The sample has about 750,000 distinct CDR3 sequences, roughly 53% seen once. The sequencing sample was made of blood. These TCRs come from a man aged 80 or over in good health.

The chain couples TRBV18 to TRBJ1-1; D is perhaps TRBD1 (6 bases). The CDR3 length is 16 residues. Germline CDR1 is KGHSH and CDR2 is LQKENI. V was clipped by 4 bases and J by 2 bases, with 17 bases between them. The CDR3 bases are TGTGCCAGCTCACATGATCCAGGGGTCTTAAACACTGAAGCTTTCTTT. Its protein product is CASSHDPGVLNTEAFF.

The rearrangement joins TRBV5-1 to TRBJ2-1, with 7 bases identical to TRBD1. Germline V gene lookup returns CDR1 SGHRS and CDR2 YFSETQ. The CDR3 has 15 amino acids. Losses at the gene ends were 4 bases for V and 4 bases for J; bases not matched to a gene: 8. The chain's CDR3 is CASSRRTGLYNEQFF. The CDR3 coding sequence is TGCGCCAGCAGCCGCAGGACAGGCTTATACAATGAGCAGTTCTTC.

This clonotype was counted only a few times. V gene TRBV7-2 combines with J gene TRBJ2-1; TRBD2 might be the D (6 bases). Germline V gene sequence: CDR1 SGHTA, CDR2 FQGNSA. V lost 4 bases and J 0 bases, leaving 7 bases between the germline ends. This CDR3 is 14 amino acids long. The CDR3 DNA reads TGTGCCAGCAGCTCGGACTACTCCTACAATGAGCAGTTCTTC. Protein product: CASSSDYSYNEQFF. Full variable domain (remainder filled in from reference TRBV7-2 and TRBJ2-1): GAGVSQSPSNKVTEKGKDVELRCDPISGHTALYWYRQSLGQGLEFLIYFQGNSAPDKSGLPSDRFSAERTGGSVSTLTIQRTQQEDSAVYLCASSSDYSYNEQFFGPGTRLTVL.

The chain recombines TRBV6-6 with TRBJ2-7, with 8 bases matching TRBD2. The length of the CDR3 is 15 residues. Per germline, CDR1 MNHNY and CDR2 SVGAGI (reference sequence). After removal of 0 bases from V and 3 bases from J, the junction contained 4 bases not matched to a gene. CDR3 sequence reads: CASSYSAGGIYEQYF. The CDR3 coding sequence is TGTGCCAGCAGTTACTCCGCGGGAGGCATCTACGAGCAGTACTTC.

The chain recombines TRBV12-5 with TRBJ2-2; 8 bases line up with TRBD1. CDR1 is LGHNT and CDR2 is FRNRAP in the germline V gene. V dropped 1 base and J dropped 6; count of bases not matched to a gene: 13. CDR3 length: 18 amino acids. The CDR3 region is CASGLASGGPVGAGELFF. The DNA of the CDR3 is TGTGCTAGTGGTTTGGCGTCAGGGGGCCCCGTTGGTGCCGGGGAGCTGTTTTTT.

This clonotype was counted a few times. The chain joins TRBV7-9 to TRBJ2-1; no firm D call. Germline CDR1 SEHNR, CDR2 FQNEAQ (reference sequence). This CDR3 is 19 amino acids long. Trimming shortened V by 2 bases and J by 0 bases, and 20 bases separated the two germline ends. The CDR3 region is CASSLSPASGLGSYNEQFF. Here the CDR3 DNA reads TGTGCCAGCAGCTTAAGTCCCGCTAGTGGTCTGGGCTCCTACAATGAGCAGTTCTTC. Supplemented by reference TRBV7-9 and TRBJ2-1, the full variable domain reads DTGVSQNPRHKITKRGQNVTFRCDPISEHNRLYWYRQTLGQGPEFLTYFQNEAQLEKSRLLSDRFSAERPKGSFSTLEIQRTEQGDSAMYLCASSLSPASGLGSYNEQFFGPGTRLTVL.

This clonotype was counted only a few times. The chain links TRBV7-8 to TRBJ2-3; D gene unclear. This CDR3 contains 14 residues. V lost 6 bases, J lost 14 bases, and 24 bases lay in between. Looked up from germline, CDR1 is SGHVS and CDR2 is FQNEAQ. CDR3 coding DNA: TGTGCCAGCAGTGGACCGTCCGAGCAGAGATACGCGTATTTT. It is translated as CASSGPSEQRYAYF.

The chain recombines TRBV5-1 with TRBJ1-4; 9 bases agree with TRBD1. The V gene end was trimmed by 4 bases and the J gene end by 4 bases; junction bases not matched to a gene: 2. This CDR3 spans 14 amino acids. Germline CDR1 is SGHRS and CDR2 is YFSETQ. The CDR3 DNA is TGCGCCAGCAGCCGACAGGGGGATAATGAAAAACTGTTTTTT. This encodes CASSRQGDNEKLFF.

This chain's CDR3 is CASSWTGTGKEKLFF. Written as DNA, the CDR3 is TGCGCCAGCAGCTGGACCGGGACAGGGAAAGAAAAACTGTTTTTT. V gene TRBV5-1 combines with J gene TRBJ1-4; 9 bases line up with TRBD1. CDR1 is SGHRS, CDR2 YFSETQ, per germline. The CDR3 extends over 15 amino acids. Trimming cost V 3 bases and J 8 bases; bases outside gene matches: 8.

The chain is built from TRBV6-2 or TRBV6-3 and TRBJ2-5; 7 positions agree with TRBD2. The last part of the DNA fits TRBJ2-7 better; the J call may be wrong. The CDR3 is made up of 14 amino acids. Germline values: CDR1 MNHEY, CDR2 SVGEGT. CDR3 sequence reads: CASSPRIAGGEQYF. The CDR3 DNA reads TGTGCCAGCAGTCCCAGGATAGCGGGTGGCGAGCAGTACTTC.